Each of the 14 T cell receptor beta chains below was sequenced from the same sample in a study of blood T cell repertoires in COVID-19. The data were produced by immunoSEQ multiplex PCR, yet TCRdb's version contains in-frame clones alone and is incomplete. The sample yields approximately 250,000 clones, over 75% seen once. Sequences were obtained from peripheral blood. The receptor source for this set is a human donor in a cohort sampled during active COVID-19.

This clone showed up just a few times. CDR3 loop: CASSQRPGVEQFF. The CDR3 nucleotides read TGTGCCAGCAGCCAACGCCCAGGGGTTGAGCAGTTCTTC. The chain uses TRBV11-3 and TRBJ2-1; tentative D call: TRBD1 (6 bases). The V and J ends lost 5 bases and 9 bases respectively, with 14 bases between them. The CDR3 is made up of 13 amino acids. In germline, CDR1 is SGHNT, CDR2 YENEEA.

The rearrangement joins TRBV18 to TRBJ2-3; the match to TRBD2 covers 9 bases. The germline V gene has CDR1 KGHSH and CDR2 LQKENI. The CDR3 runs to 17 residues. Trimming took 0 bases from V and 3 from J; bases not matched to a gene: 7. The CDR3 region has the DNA TGTGCCAGCTCACCACCGGGTACGGCGGGGGGGACAGATACGCAGTATTTT. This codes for CASSPPGTAGGTDTQYF.

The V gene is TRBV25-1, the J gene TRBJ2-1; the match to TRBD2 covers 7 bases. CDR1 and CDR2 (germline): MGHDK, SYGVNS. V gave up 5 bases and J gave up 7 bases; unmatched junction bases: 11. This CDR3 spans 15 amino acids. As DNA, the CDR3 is TGTGCCAGCAGTTTGGGGCTAGCGGAGAAGAATGAGCAGTTCTTC. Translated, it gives CASSLGLAEKNEQFF.

CDR3 region: CASSLDEREPAVGANVLTF. The CDR3 region has the DNA TGTGCCAGCAGCTTGGATGAGCGGGAGCCCGCGGTAGGGGCCAACGTCCTGACTTTC. The V call is TRBV5-8, the J call TRBJ2-6, with 8 bases fitting TRBD2. V lost 0 bases to trimming and J lost 4 bases; unmatched junction nucleotides: 12. Germline V gives CDR1 SGHTS, CDR2 YDEGEE. The CDR3 has 19 residues.

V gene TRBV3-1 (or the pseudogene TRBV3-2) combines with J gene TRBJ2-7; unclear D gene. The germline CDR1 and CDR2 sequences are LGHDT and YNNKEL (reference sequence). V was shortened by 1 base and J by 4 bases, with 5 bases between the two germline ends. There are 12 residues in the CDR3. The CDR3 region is CASSQVGYEQYF. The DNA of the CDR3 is TGTGCCAGCAGCCAAGTCGGGTACGAGCAGTACTTC.

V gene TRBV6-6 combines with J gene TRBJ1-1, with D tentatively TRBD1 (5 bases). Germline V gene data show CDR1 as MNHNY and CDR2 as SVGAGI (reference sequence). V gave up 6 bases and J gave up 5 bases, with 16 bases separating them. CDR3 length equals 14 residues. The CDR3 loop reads CASSGTGSSTEAFF. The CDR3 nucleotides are TGTGCCAGCAGCGGCACAGGTTCTAGTACTGAAGCTTTCTTT.

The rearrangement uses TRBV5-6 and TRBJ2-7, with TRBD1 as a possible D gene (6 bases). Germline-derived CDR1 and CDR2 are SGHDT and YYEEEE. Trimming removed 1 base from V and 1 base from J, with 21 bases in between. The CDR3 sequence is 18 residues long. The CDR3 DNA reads TGTGCCAGCAGCTTGTATGGGAGAGCGGCAGGGGAGTCCTACGAGCAGTACTTC. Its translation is CASSLYGRAAGESYEQYF.

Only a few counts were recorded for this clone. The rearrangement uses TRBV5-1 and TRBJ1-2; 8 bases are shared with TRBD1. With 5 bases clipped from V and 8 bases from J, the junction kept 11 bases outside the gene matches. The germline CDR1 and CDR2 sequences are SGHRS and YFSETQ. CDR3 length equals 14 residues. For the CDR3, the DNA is TGCGCCAGCAGACTTAGACAGGGGCCCGGAGGCTACACCTTC. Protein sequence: CASRLRQGPGGYTF.

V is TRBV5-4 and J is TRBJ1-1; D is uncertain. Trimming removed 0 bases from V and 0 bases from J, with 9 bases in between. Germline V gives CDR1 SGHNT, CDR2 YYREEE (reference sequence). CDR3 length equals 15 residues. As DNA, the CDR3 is TGTGCCAGCAGCTTGGAAATGGCCTTGAACACTGAAGCTTTCTTT. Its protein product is CASSLEMALNTEAFF.

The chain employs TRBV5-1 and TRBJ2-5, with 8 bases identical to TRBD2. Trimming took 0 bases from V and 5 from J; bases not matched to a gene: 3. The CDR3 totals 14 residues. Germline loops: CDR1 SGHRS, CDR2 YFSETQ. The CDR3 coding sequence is TGCGCCAGCAGCTTGGTCTCTAGCGGGGAGACCCAGTACTTC. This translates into CASSLVSSGETQYF.

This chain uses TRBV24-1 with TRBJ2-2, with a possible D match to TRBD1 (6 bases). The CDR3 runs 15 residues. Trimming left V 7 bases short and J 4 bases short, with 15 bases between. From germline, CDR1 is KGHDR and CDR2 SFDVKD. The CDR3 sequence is CATRSGTPSTGELFF. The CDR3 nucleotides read TGTGCCACCAGATCCGGGACACCTTCCACCGGGGAGCTGTTTTTT.

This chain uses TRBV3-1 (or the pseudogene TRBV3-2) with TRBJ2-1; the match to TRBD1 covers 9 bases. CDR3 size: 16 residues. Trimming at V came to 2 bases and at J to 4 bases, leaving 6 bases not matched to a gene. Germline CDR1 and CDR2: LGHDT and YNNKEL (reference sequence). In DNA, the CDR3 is TGTGCCAGCAGCCAAAGCCGGGACAGGGTTTACAATGAGCAGTTCTTC. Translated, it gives CASSQSRDRVYNEQFF.

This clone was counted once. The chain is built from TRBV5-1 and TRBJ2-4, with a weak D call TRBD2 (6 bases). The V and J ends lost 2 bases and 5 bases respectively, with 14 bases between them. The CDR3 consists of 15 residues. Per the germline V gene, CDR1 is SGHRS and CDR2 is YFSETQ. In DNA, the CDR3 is TGCGCCAGCAGCTTTCCGGGGCCGGGGGAAAACATTCAGTACTTC. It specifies CASSFPGPGENIQYF.

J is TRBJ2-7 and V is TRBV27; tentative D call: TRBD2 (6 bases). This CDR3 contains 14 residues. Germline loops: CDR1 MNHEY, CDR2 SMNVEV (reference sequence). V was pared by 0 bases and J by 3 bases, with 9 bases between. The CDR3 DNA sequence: TGTGCCAGCAGTTTATCGAATAGCGGCTACGAGCAGTACTTC. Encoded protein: CASSLSNSGYEQYF.